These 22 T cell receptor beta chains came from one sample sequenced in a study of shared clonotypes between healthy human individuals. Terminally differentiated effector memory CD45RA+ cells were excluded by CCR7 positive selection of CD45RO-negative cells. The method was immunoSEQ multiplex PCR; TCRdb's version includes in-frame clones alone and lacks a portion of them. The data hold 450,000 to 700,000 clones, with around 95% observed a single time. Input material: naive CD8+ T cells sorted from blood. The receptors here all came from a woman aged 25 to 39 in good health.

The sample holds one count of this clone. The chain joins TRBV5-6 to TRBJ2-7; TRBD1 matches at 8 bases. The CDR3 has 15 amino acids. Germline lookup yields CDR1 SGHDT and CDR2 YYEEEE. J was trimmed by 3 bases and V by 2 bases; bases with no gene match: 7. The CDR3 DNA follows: TGTGCCAGCAGCTTCGGGACAGGTCCCGACTACGAGCAGTACTTC. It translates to CASSFGTGPDYEQYF.

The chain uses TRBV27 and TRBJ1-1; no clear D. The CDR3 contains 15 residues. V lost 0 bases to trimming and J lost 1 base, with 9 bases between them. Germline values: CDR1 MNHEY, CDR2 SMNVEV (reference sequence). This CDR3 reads CASSLSTEGNTEAFF. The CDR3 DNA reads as TGTGCCAGCAGTTTATCCACCGAGGGGAACACTGAAGCTTTCTTT.

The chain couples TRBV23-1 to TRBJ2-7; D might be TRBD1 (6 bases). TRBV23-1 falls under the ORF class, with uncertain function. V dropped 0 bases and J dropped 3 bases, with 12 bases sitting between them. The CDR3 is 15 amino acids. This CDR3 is CASSQSWYRVYEQYF. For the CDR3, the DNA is TGCGCCAGCAGTCAATCGTGGTACAGGGTCTACGAGCAGTACTTC.

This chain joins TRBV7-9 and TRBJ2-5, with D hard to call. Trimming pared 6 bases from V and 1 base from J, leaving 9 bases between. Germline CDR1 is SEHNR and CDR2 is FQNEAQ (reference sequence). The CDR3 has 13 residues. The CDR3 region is CASRLRSQETQYF. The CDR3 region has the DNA TGTGCCAGCAGATTAAGGAGCCAAGAGACCCAGTACTTC.

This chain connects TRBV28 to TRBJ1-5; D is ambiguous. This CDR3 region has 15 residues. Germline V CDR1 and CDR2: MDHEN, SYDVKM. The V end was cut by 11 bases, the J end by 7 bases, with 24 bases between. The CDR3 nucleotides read TGTGCCGGATCCGCCAGTGGTGGCTTAAGACAGCCCCAGCATTTT. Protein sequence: CAGSASGGLRQPQHF.

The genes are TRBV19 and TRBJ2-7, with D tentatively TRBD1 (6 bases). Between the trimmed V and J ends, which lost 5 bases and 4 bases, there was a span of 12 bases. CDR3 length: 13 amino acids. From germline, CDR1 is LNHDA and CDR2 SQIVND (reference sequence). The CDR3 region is CASSLGRGYEQYF. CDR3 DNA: TGTGCCAGTAGTCTCGGCAGGGGTTACGAGCAGTACTTC.

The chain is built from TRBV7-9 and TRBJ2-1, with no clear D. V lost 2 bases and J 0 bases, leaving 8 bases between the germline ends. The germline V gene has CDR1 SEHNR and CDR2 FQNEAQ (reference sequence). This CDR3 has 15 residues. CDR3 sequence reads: CASSLQTGSYNEQFF. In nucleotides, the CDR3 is TGTGCCAGCAGCTTACAGACGGGCTCCTACAATGAGCAGTTCTTC.

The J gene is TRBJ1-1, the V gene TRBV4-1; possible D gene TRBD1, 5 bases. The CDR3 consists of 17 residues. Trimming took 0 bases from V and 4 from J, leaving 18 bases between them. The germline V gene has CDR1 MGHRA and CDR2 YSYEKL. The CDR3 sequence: CASSQDGARATTTEAFF. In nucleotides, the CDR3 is TGCGCCAGCAGCCAAGATGGGGCCAGGGCGACGACCACTGAAGCTTTCTTT.

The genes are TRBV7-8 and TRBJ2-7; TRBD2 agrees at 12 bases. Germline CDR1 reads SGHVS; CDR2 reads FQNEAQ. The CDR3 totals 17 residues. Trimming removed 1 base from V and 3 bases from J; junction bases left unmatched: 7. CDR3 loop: CASSLVRLAGVVYEQYF. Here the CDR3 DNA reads TGTGCCAGCAGCTTAGTGCGACTAGCGGGAGTGGTCTACGAGCAGTACTTC. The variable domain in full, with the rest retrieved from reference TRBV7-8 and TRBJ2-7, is GAGVSQSPRYKVAKRGQDVALRCDPISGHVSLFWYQQALGQGPEFLTYFQNEAQLDKSGLPSDRFFAERPEGSVSTLKIQRTQQEDSAVYLCASSLVRLAGVVYEQYFGPGTRLTVT.

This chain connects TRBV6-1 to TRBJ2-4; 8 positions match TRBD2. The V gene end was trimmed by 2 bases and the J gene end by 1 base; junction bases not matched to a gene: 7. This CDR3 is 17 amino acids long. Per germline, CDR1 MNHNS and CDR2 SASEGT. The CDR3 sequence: CASSEIAGGLAKNIQYF. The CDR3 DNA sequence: TGTGCCAGCAGTGAAATCGCGGGAGGTTTGGCCAAAAACATTCAGTACTTC.

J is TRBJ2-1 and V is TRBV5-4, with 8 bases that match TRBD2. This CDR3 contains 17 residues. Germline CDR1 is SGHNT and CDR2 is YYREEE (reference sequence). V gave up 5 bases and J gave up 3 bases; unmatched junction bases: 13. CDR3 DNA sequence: TGTGCCAGCAGTCCTGCGGTGTGGCGGGAGGACTACAATGAGCAGTTCTTC. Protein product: CASSPAVWREDYNEQFF.

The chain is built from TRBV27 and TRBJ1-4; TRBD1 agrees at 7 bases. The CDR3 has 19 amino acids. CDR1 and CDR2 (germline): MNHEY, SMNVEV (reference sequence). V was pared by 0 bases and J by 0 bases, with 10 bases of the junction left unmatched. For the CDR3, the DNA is TGTGCCAGCAGTTTATCGATCTCCGACAGGGTTTCAACTAATGAAAAACTGTTTTTT. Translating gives CASSLSISDRVSTNEKLFF.

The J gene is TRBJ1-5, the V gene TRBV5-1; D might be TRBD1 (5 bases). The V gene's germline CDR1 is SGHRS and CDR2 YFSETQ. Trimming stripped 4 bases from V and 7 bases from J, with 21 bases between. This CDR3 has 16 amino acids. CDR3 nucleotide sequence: TGCGCCAGCAGCCATCCAGGGAGGGGCCGGCCCCAGCCCCAGCATTTT. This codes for CASSHPGRGRPQPQHF.

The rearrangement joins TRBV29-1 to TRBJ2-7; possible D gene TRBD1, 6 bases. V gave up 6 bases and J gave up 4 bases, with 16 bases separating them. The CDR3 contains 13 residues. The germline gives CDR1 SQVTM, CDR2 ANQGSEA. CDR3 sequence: CSVATGLAYEQYF. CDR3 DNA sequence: TGCAGCGTAGCAACAGGGTTGGCGTACGAGCAGTACTTC.

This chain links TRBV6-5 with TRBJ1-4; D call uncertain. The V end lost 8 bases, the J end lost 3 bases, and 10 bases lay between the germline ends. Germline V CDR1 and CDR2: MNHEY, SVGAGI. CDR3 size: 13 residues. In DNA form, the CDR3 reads TGTGCCAGCGGGGATAATGCTAATGAAAAACTGTTTTTT. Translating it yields CASGDNANEKLFF.

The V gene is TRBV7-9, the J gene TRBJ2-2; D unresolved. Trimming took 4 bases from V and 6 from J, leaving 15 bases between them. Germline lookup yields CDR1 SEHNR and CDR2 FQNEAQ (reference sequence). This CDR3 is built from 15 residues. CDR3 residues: CASSSGRIFAGELFF. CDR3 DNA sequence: TGTGCCAGCAGCTCCGGGCGCATCTTCGCCGGGGAGCTGTTTTTT. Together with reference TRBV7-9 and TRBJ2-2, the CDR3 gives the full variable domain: DTGVSQNPRHKITKRGQNVTFRCDPISEHNRLYWYRQTLGQGPEFLTYFQNEAQLEKSRLLSDRFSAERPKGSFSTLEIQRTEQGDSAMYLCASSSGRIFAGELFFGEGSRLTVL.

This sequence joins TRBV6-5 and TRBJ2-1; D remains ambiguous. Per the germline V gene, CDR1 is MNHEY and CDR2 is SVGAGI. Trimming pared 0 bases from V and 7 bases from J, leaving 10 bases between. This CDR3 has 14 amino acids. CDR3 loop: CASSYSNLGNEQFF. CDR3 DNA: TGTGCCAGCAGTTACTCGAACCTTGGAAATGAGCAGTTCTTC.

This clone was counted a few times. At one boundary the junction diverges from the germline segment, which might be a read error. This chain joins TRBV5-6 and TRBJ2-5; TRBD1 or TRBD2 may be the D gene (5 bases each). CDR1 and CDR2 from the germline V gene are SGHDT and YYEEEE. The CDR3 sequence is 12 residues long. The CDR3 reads CASSSDWDPIHF. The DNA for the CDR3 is TGTGCCAGCAGCTCCGACTGGGACCCCATTCACTTC.

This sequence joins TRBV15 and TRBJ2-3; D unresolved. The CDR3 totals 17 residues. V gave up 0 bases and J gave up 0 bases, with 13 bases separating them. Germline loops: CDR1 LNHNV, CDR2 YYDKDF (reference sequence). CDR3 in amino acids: CATSRDFSATSTDTQYF. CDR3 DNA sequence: TGTGCCACCAGCAGAGATTTTTCGGCGACTAGCACAGATACGCAGTATTTT. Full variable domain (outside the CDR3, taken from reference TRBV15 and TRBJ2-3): DAMVIQNPRYQVTQFGKPVTLSCSQTLNHNVMYWYQQKSSQAPKLLFHYYDKDFNNEADTPDNFQSRRPNTSFCFLDIRSPGLGDTAMYLCATSRDFSATSTDTQYFGPGTRLTVL.

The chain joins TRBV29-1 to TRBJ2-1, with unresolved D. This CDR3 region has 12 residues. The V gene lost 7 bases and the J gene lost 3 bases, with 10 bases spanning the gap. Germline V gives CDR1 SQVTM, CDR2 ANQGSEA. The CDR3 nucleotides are TGCAGCGCCGAAAACAGCTACAATGAGCAGTTCTTC. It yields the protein CSAENSYNEQFF.

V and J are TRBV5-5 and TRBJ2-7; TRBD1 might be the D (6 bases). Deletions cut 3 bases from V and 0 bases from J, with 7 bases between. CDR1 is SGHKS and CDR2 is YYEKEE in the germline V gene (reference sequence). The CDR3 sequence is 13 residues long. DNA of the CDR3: TGTGCCAGCAGCTGGGACATCTCCTACGAGCAGTACTTC. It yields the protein CASSWDISYEQYF.

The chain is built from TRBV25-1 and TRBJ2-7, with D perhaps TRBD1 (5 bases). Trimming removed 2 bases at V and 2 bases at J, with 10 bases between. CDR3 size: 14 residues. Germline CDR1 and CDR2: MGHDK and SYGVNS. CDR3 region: CASSEQGVAYEQYF. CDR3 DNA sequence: TGTGCCAGCAGTGAACAAGGGGTAGCCTACGAGCAGTACTTC.